The clone carrying this T cell receptor beta chain showed up many times. What it binds is not known. Separate cDNA molecules each had unique molecular identifiers attached to them. TCRdb analysed the 5' RACE reads with MiXCR anew, one entry per CDR3 protein. The table includes some 40,000 distinct CDR3 sequences, about 5.7% detected once. CDR1 and CDR2 from the germline V gene are SEHNR and FQNEAQ (reference sequence). The CDR3 is 12 residues long. V lost 5 bases to trimming and J lost 7 bases, with 9 bases between them. These data are taken from a study of early T cells in non-severe SARS-CoV-2 infection. The overall study: Bulk RNA taken from unsorted whole blood was sequenced, leaving chains unpaired.

Study conclusions and caveats: In VDJdb matching, anti-spike CD8 responses were favored while private and CD4 specificities went missing.

V usage is TRBV7-9 and J usage is TRBJ2-1; possibly TRBD1 for D (6 bases). Sequencing used whole blood, obtained at baseline. The origin of this receptor is an adult who was a healthcare worker with PCR-confirmed SARS-CoV-2 infection or an uninfected control (not recorded which). In nucleotides, the CDR3 is TGTGCCAGCAGCAGGGACACAAATGAGCAGTTCTTC. Residues: CASSRDTNEQFF.